This T cell receptor beta chain was recovered during a study of blood T cells in healthy people across ages. The study, taken as a whole, reports: The unsorted PBMCs prevented any conclusive comparison of naive versus antigen-experienced cells.

In its sample, this clonotype was seen a few times. Its antigen is currently unknown. CDR1 and CDR2 from the germline V gene are SQVTM and ANQGSEA. V lost 6 bases to trimming and J lost 2 bases; unmatched junction nucleotides: 5. The CDR3 covers 14 residues. A second PCR, run for 7 to 11 cycles, used a sample-barcoded 5' primer plus a J-beta primer mix. TCRdb analysed the 5' RACE reads with MiXCR anew, one entry per CDR3 protein. Here the sample spans more than 650,000 distinct CDR3 sequences, roughly 25% being singletons. These data are also associated with another study on T cells of mothers and their children.

Sequenced: blood. The genes are TRBV29-1 and TRBJ2-7, with 12 bases identical to TRBD1. This sequence was found in a boy aged 5 to 17 in good health. Written as DNA, the CDR3 is TGCAGCGTGCGGGGACAGGGGGCCACCTACGAGCAGTACTTC. This translates into CSVRGQGATYEQYF.